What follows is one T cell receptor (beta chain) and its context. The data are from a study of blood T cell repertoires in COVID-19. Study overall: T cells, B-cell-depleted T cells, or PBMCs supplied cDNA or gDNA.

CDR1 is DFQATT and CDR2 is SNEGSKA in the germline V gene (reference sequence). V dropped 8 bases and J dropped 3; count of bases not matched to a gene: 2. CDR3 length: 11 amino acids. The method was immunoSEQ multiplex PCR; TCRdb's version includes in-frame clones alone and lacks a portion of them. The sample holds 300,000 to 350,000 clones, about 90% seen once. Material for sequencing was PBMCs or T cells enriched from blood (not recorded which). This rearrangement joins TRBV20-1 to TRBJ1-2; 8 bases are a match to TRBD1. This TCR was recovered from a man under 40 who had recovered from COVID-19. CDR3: CSQGQDYGYTF. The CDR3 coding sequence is TGCAGTCAGGGACAGGACTATGGCTACACCTTC.